These T cell receptor beta chains were read from a single sample in a study of blood T cell repertoires in COVID-19. Profiled with immunoSEQ multiplex PCR; TCRdb holds only in-frame clones, not every one. The data contain about 170,000 clones, 75% to 90% of them seen just once; the ten biggest clones take up approximately 4.7%. The sample was PBMCs or T cells enriched from blood (not recorded which). The receptors derive from a woman aged 50 to 60 who had recovered from COVID-19. The CDR3 runs from the conserved cysteine through the conserved F or W. A D gene is named only where the DNA matches it firmly. Clone size appears in some rows only: once, few, many, or a class for an expanded clone.

cdr3_nt	cdr3_aa	d_call	v_call	j_call	clone_size
TGTGCCACCAGTGACCCGGGGGGAGGGAATGAGCAGTTCTTC	CATSDPGGGNEQFF	TRBD2	TRBV24-1	TRBJ2-1	NA
TGTGCCAGCAGCCAAAGGGGCAGTAGGGAGACCCAGTACTTC	CASSQRGSRETQYF	NA	TRBV5-8	TRBJ2-5	NA
TGTGCCAGCAGGGACGGACAGACTGCCAAAAACATTCAGTACTTC	CASRDGQTAKNIQYF	NA	TRBV27	TRBJ2-4	NA
TGCGCCAGCAGCCGGCCGGGGAACACTGAAGCTTTCTTT	CASSRPGNTEAFF	NA	TRBV5-1	TRBJ1-1	NA
TGTGCCAGCAGCCAAGAGGGACTAGCGGGGGGGAGCTCCTACAATGAGCAGTTCTTC	CASSQEGLAGGSSYNEQFF	TRBD2	TRBV4-2	TRBJ2-1	NA
TGTGCCAGCAGCTTAGAAGGTTTCGGGACTAGCGGATACAATGAGCAGTTCTTC	CASSLEGFGTSGYNEQFF	TRBD2	TRBV11-2	TRBJ2-1	once
TGTGCCAGCAGCTTAGGGGACAGTATCACTGAAGCTTTCTTT	CASSLGDSITEAFF	TRBD1	TRBV5-6	TRBJ1-1	NA
TGTGCCAGCTCACCGAGGGGCGGGAGGAGTAGGGATGAGCAGTTCTTC	CASSPRGGRSRDEQFF	TRBD2	TRBV18	TRBJ2-1	NA
TGTGCCAGTAGCCTTAGCATGATGGACAGCCGGAGCAATCAGCCCCAGCATTTT	CASSLSMMDSRSNQPQHF	NA	TRBV27	TRBJ1-5	NA
TGTGCCAGCAGCTTGGCAGGGAAGGATGGCTACACCTTC	CASSLAGKDGYTF	NA	TRBV5-6	TRBJ1-2	few
TGTGCCAGCAGCTTAGCGGGGACAGGGGACGGGGAGCTGTTTTTT	CASSLAGTGDGELFF	TRBD1	TRBV7-2	TRBJ2-2	NA
TGTGCCAGCAGCTACGACCGGGAATTCGGCACTGAAGCTTTCTTT	CASSYDREFGTEAFF	NA	TRBV7-3	TRBJ1-1	NA
TGTGCCAGCAGCTTGGGACAGGGTTTCAAGGGGGCTTTCTTT	CASSLGQGFKGAFF	TRBD1	TRBV7-9	TRBJ1-1	once
TGTGCCACCACAGCGGCGAACACCGGGGAGCTGTTTTTT	CATTAANTGELFF	NA	TRBV24-1	TRBJ2-2	few
TGTGCCTGGAGCACTAGCGGTGCGCAGTATTTT	CAWSTSGAQYF	TRBD2	TRBV30	TRBJ2-3	NA
TGTGCCAGCACCCTAGCGGGAGCAAGGGGCTTAGGTGGTGGCTACACCTTC	CASTLAGARGLGGGYTF	NA	TRBV7-9	TRBJ1-2	NA
TGTGCCAGTAGTATGACAGGTGAAGCTTTCTTT	CASSMTGEAFF	NA	TRBV19	TRBJ1-1	NA
TGTGCCAGCAGCGGGAGGGGGGGCATCAATGGCTACACCTTC	CASSGRGGINGYTF	NA	TRBV9	TRBJ1-2	NA
TGTGCCAGCAGGCACTCCGGGGAGCTGTTTTTT	CASRHSGELFF	NA	TRBV12-3/TRBV12-4	TRBJ2-2	few
TGCAGCGTTGGGAAGTTTCCCCCGGGAGGCTACACCTTC	CSVGKFPPGGYTF	NA	TRBV29-1	TRBJ1-2	NA
TGTGCCAGCAGTCTCGGGACAGTTTCCAGCAATCAGCCCCAGCATTTT	CASSLGTVSSNQPQHF	TRBD1	TRBV27	TRBJ1-5	NA
TGTGCCAGCAGTCCCACGGGGATTAGCAATCAGCCCCAGCATTTT	CASSPTGISNQPQHF	NA	TRBV28	TRBJ1-5	NA
TGTGCCAGCAGGGCGCTGGGTGCGGGGGAAGAGACCCAGTACTTC	CASRALGAGEETQYF	TRBD2	TRBV7-9	TRBJ2-5	NA
TGTGCCACCAGCACCGGGACAGGATTGAACACTGAAGCTTTCTTT	CATSTGTGLNTEAFF	TRBD1	TRBV15	TRBJ1-1	NA
TGTGCCAGCAGTCGGGACAGCAACACTGAAGCTTTCTTT	CASSRDSNTEAFF	TRBD1	TRBV28	TRBJ1-1	NA
TGTGCCAGCAGCCCTGCTAGCGGGATATACACCGGGGAGCTGTTTTTT	CASSPASGIYTGELFF	TRBD2	TRBV7-7	TRBJ2-2	NA
TGTGCCAGCCGGGATGGCCAGCCCCAGCATTTT	CASRDGQPQHF	NA	TRBV2	TRBJ1-5	NA
TGTGCCAGCTCGATGACTAGCGGGAGCGGTGGAGAGACCCAGTACTTC	CASSMTSGSGGETQYF	TRBD2	TRBV18	TRBJ2-5	NA
TGTGCCAGCAGTCCGGCCTTCGACAGCACCATTTACGGAAACACCATATATTTT	CASSPAFDSTIYGNTIYF	NA	TRBV5-5	TRBJ1-3	NA
TGTGCCAGTAGAGCGGACAGCGGGGGCAATCAGCCCCAGCATTTT	CASRADSGGNQPQHF	NA	TRBV19	TRBJ1-5	NA
TGCAGCGTTGCTGGTGGAGCTAACTATGGCTACACCTTC	CSVAGGANYGYTF	NA	TRBV29-1	TRBJ1-2	NA
TGTGCCAGCAGCCAAGATTGGGATGACAGGCCTTACGGCAATCAGCCCCAGCATTTT	CASSQDWDDRPYGNQPQHF	NA	TRBV3-1/TRBV3-2	TRBJ1-5	NA
TGTGCCAGCAGTGCACAGGGAGGGCAAGAGACCCAGTACTTC	CASSAQGGQETQYF	NA	TRBV2	TRBJ2-5	NA
TGTGCCAGCAGTTTAAGCCCAGGGGGCCGTGGCTACACCTTC	CASSLSPGGRGYTF	TRBD1	TRBV27	TRBJ1-2	NA
TGTGCCAGCAGCTTTGCGGACAGAAACACTGAAGCTTTCTTT	CASSFADRNTEAFF	NA	TRBV11-2	TRBJ1-1	NA
TGTGCCAGCAGCCCCCGAAACTTTTTCTTATCACAGGGGTCCTATGGCTACACCTTC	CASSPRNFFLSQGSYGYTF	TRBD1	TRBV3-1/TRBV3-2	TRBJ1-2	NA
TGTGCCAGCAGCTTAGCAGTAGCGGGAGGTCACCAAGAGACCCAGTACTTC	CASSLAVAGGHQETQYF	TRBD2	TRBV7-2	TRBJ2-5	NA
TGCGCCAGCGCCCCCCAGGGTTCGTGGGAGACCCAGTACTTC	CASAPQGSWETQYF	NA	TRBV5-1	TRBJ2-5	NA
TGTGCCAGCAGTGAAGGTCAGGGGGCGCGGAGGACCGGGGAGCTGTTTTTT	CASSEGQGARRTGELFF	TRBD1	TRBV2	TRBJ2-2	few
TGTGCCATAGCTAGCGGCCAAGGTCGGGGAGATACGCAGTATTTT	CAIASGQGRGDTQYF	TRBD2	TRBV10-3	TRBJ2-3	NA
TGTGCCAGCAGTTTTTTGGGGCCGGTAGGGGAAAAACTGTTTTTT	CASSFLGPVGEKLFF	NA	TRBV28	TRBJ1-4	NA
TGTGCCAGCAGCGTCACAGGACAGGGGACCAATGAGCAGTTCTTC	CASSVTGQGTNEQFF	TRBD1	TRBV9	TRBJ2-1	few
TGTGCCAGCAGTTTTCGTCGCGCGGCTGGGGGGTTT	CASSFRRAAGGF	NA	TRBV12-3/TRBV12-4	TRBJ1-3	NA
TGTGCCAGCAGCATGGGGGGTAGCGGACACACCGGGGAGCTGTTTTTT	CASSMGGSGHTGELFF	NA	TRBV9	TRBJ2-2	NA
TGTGCCAGCGTACTGTACGGAGGGGAAGCTTTCTTT	CASVLYGGEAFF	NA	TRBV2	TRBJ1-1	NA
TGTGCCAGCACCCTACAGCCCAATAATTCACCCCTCCACTTT	CASTLQPNNSPLHF	NA	TRBV27	TRBJ1-6	NA
TGTGCCAGCAGCCTTCAGGAGGGCTCTGAGCAGTTCTTC	CASSLQEGSEQFF	NA	TRBV14	TRBJ2-1	NA
TGTGCCTGGAGTCGCCAGGGAGGATTTTCCTACACCTTC	CAWSRQGGFSYTF	NA	TRBV30	TRBJ1-2	NA
TGCGCCAGCAGCTTTGACAGGGAATCCTACAATGAGCAGTTCTTC	CASSFDRESYNEQFF	TRBD1	TRBV5-1	TRBJ2-1	NA
TGTGCCAGCAGCTCACTCACTAGCGGAGATGAACAAGAGACCCAGTACTTC	CASSSLTSGDEQETQYF	TRBD2	TRBV5-8	TRBJ2-5	NA
TGCAGCGTTTTGATTTGGCGGGGAGGGGAGACCCAGTACTTC	CSVLIWRGGETQYF	TRBD2	TRBV29-1	TRBJ2-5	NA
TGTGCCAGCAGTTATGGCCCGTATAGCAATCAGCCCCAGCATTTT	CASSYGPYSNQPQHF	NA	TRBV6-5	TRBJ1-5	NA
TGTGCCAGCAGGGGCCCGGGACAGTTCATTTCCCTCCACTTT	CASRGPGQFISLHF	TRBD1	TRBV6-5	TRBJ1-6	NA
TGTGCCAGCTCTTTCGGAGCAGCTACTAGCACAGATACGCAGTATTTT	CASSFGAATSTDTQYF	NA	TRBV28	TRBJ2-3	NA
TGTGCCAGCAGCTTAGCCCAGTTTGGGGCCAACGTCCTGACTTTC	CASSLAQFGANVLTF	NA	TRBV11-2	TRBJ2-6	NA
TGTGCCAGCAGCTTAGGCCCTCTGTCCAGTGAGCAGTTCTTC	CASSLGPLSSEQFF	NA	TRBV7-6	TRBJ2-1	NA